The 13 T cell receptor beta chains presented below share a single source sample, sequenced in a study of CD8 T cells in ankylosing spondylitis. Using its own MiXCR run on the 5' RACE reads, TCRdb lists one record per CDR3 protein. Seen here are under 200,000 distinct CDR3 sequences, roughly 10% observed once, and the top ten hold over 13%. Source material: blood, either unsorted or a sorted T cell fraction (not recorded which). The receptors were sampled from a female donor with ankylosing spondylitis or in good health (not recorded which).

This sequence joins TRBV14 and TRBJ2-7; a weak D match, TRBD1 (5 bases). The CDR3 loop spans 15 amino acids. V was trimmed by 3 bases and J by 4 bases, leaving 16 bases between them. CDR1 and CDR2 from the germline V gene are SGHDN and FVKESK. In DNA, the CDR3 is TGTGCCAGCAGCCAGAAGGACATCCCTCTTTACGAGCAGTACTTC. This codes for CASSQKDIPLYEQYF.

This clonotype was observed a few times. The chain links TRBV29-1 to TRBJ1-1, with TRBD1 matching over 8 bases. The V and J ends lost 6 bases and 6 bases, in that order; junction bases with no gene match: 15. Germline-derived CDR1 and CDR2 are SQVTM and ANQGSEA. CDR3 size: 15 residues. The CDR3 region is CSVSDRDINGAEAFF. CDR3 sequence (DNA): TGCAGCGTGTCGGACAGGGATATCAATGGAGCTGAAGCTTTCTTT.

The chain links TRBV7-2 to TRBJ2-1; no definite D call. From germline, CDR1 is SGHTA and CDR2 FQGNSA. V gave up 4 bases and J gave up 6 bases, with 22 bases separating them. CDR3 length equals 17 residues. The CDR3 nucleotides are TGTGCCAGCAGCTCCGAGGCGGTGCGGACCCTTTCCAATGAGCAGTTCTTC. Translated, it gives CASSSEAVRTLSNEQFF.

This clonotype was detected only a few times. CDR3 sequence (DNA): TGTGCCAGCAGCGAGACAGCCGAATTCTCTGGAAACACCATATATTTT. Protein sequence: CASSETAEFSGNTIYF. The chain employs TRBV9 and TRBJ1-3; the D gene is possibly TRBD1 (5 bases). The germline V gene has CDR1 SGDLS and CDR2 YYNGEE. CDR3 length equals 16 residues. V lost 3 bases, J lost 0 bases, and 13 bases lay in between.

The chain links TRBV6-2 or TRBV6-3 to TRBJ2-3, with 12 bases matching TRBD2. Germline loops: CDR1 MNHEY, CDR2 SVGEGT. There are 16 residues in the CDR3. The J segment lost 6 bases and the V segment lost 0 bases, leaving 4 bases of the junction unmatched. The CDR3 coding sequence is TGTGCCAGCAGTTACTCGACTAGCGGGAGTGAGGATACGCAGTATTTT. Amino acids: CASSYSTSGSEDTQYF.

The chain joins TRBV24-1 to TRBJ2-1; D call uncertain. Trimming took off 3 bases at V and 0 bases at J, with 8 bases between the two ends. CDR3 length: 15 amino acids. Germline loops: CDR1 KGHDR, CDR2 SFDVKD. CDR3 protein: CATSDAADSYNEQFF. CDR3 DNA sequence: TGTGCCACCAGTGATGCGGCGGACTCCTACAATGAGCAGTTCTTC.

This rearrangement joins TRBV20-1 to TRBJ2-7; no reliable D call. This CDR3 region has 13 residues. Trimming stripped 2 bases from V and 6 bases from J, with 14 bases between. Germline loops: CDR1 DFQATT, CDR2 SNEGSKA (reference sequence). Here the CDR3 reads CSARPGWGAEQYF. The CDR3 region has the DNA TGCAGTGCTAGACCCGGTTGGGGTGCCGAGCAGTACTTC.

This clonotype was seen only a few times. The CDR3 loop reads CASSPSRDLYYYEQYF. The CDR3 DNA reads TGTGCCAGCAGTCCCTCGCGGGATCTCTACTACTACGAGCAGTACTTC. The chain uses TRBV6-2 or TRBV6-3 and TRBJ2-7; D perhaps matches TRBD2 (6 bases). CDR1 MNHEY and CDR2 SVGEGT come from the germline V gene. Trimming shortened V by 5 bases and J by 3 bases, and 20 bases separated the two germline ends. This CDR3 is built from 16 residues.

The rearrangement uses TRBV30 and TRBJ2-1; no clear D gene. Trimming cost V 0 bases and J 14 bases, with 11 bases left between them. The CDR3 has 11 residues. Germline V gene lookup returns CDR1 GTSNPN and CDR2 SVGIG (reference sequence). This CDR3 is CAWSVPLSKFF. Written as DNA, the CDR3 is TGTGCCTGGAGTGTACCCCTATCGAAGTTCTTC.

This clonotype was recorded at least ten times. This chain uses TRBV2 with TRBJ1-6, with 7 positions matching TRBD1. With V trimmed by 10 bases and J by 14 bases, 11 bases remained unmatched. The CDR3 extends over 12 amino acids. Germline V gene sequence: CDR1 SNHLY, CDR2 FYNNEI. This CDR3 reads CATTDRRSSLHF. Written as DNA, the CDR3 is TGTGCCACCACGGACAGGAGGTCATCCCTCCACTTT. The full variable domain, completed using reference TRBV2 and TRBJ1-6, is EPEVTQTPSHQVTQMGQEVILRCVPISNHLYFYWYRQILGQKVEFLVSFYNNEISEKSEIFDDQFSVERPDGSNFTLKIRSTKLEDSAMYFCATTDRRSSLHFGNGTRLTVT.

This clonotype was seen ten or more times. This chain links TRBV5-1 with TRBJ2-7; TRBD1 might be the D (6 bases). This CDR3 comprises 15 residues. Germline assignment: CDR1 SGHRS and CDR2 YFSETQ. Trimming left V 2 bases short and J 7 bases short, with 19 bases between. The CDR3 here is CASSFRDTAREEQYF. CDR3 nucleotides: TGCGCCAGCAGCTTTAGGGACACGGCTCGGGAAGAGCAGTACTTC.

This clonotype was observed many times. This chain uses TRBV9 with TRBJ2-2; unclear D gene. The CDR3 has 11 residues. Trimming took 4 bases from V and 8 from J, leaving 6 bases between them. Germline loops: CDR1 SGDLS, CDR2 YYNGEE. CDR3 in amino acids: CASSSVGELFF. The CDR3 bases are TGTGCCAGCAGCTCGGTTGGGGAGCTGTTTTTT.

There are a few counts of this clonotype. The V and J genes are TRBV4-1 and TRBJ2-1; possible D gene TRBD1, 6 bases. The CDR3 spans 15 residues. Germline values: CDR1 MGHRA, CDR2 YSYEKL. V was cut by 5 bases and J by 3 bases, with 14 bases left in between. CDR3 sequence (DNA): TGCGCCAGCAGCTACCAGGGGAATGGCTACAATGAGCAGTTCTTC. The encoded protein is CASSYQGNGYNEQFF.